This T cell receptor (beta chain) is from a study of CD8 T cells in ankylosing spondylitis. A remark on this clonotype: Antigen specificity is unknown.

Quantitative barcoded 5'-RACE was used to prepare TCR beta libraries. Via MiXCR, TCRdb re-called the 5' RACE reads, giving one row per CDR3 protein. The sample consists of approximately 540,000 distinct CDR3 sequences, more than 9.5% of them appearing once. The study, taken as a whole, reports: Disease-associated clonotypes exhibited CD8+ identity and were relatively infrequent in peripheral blood. Past studies reported some motif variants in reactive arthritis synovial fluid and blood. Seven to nine highly homologous variants formed a TCR beta motif that appeared characteristic of ankylosing spondylitis blood. Disease-associated clones were reportedly significantly overrepresented in matched ankylosing spondylitis synovial fluid.

Germline CDR1 reads SNHLY; CDR2 reads FYNNEI. Trimming shortened V by 3 bases and J by 0 bases, and 9 bases separated the two germline ends. CDR3 length: 15 residues. Sequencing was done on a sample of blood, either unsorted or a sorted T cell fraction (not recorded which). The receptor was derived from a male donor with ankylosing spondylitis. This rearrangement joins TRBV2 to TRBJ2-1; no clear D gene. For the CDR3, the DNA is TGTGCCAGCAGTGAGAGTCTAGACTCCTACAATGAGCAGTTCTTC. Its protein product is CASSESLDSYNEQFF.